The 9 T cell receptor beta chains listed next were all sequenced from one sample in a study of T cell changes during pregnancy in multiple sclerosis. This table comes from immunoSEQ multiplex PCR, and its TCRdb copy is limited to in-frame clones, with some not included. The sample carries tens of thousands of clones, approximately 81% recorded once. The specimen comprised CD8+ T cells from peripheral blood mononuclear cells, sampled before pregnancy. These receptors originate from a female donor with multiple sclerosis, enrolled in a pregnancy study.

In nucleotides, the CDR3 is TGTGCCAGCAGCTTGACTAGCTCTCCGGCAGATACGCAGTATTTT. Translation: CASSLTSSPADTQYF. This rearrangement joins TRBV7-9 to TRBJ2-3, with 7 bases fitting TRBD2. CDR3 size: 15 residues. From germline, CDR1 is SEHNR and CDR2 FQNEAQ (reference sequence). Trimming took 3 bases from V and 4 from J; bases not matched to a gene: 7.

CDR3 protein: CASSQDSGGFGANVLTF. CDR3 nucleotide sequence: TGTGCCAGCAGCCAAGACTCAGGGGGCTTTGGGGCCAACGTCCTGACTTTC. This chain connects TRBV4-2 to TRBJ2-6, with 8 bases matching TRBD1. Germline V gives CDR1 LGHNA, CDR2 YNFKEQ. Trimming at V came to 0 bases and at J to 3 bases, leaving 4 bases not matched to a gene. CDR3 length: 17 amino acids.

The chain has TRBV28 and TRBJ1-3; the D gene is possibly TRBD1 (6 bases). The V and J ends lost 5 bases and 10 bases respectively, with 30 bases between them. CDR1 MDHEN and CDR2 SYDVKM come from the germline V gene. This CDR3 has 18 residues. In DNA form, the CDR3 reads TGTGCCAGCAGTCAAGGGACATTTAGGTCTGGATTCCCTAAGACCATATATTTT. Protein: CASSQGTFRSGFPKTIYF.

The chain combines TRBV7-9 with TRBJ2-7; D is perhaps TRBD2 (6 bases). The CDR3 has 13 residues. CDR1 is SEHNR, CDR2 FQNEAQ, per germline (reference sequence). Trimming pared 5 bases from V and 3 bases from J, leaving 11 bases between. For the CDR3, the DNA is TGTGCCAGCAGCACAGGAGGGATCTACGAGCAGTACTTC. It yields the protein CASSTGGIYEQYF.

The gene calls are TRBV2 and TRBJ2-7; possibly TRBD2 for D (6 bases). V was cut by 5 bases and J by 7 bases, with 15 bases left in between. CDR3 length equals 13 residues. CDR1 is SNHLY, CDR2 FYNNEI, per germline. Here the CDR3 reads CASSLDYSWEQYF. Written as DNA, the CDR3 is TGTGCCAGCAGTCTGGACTACTCGTGGGAGCAGTACTTC. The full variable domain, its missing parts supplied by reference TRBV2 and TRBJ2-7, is EPEVTQTPSHQVTQMGQEVILRCVPISNHLYFYWYRQILGQKVEFLVSFYNNEISEKSEIFDDQFSVERPDGSNFTLKIRSTKLEDSAMYFCASSLDYSWEQYFGPGTRLTVT.

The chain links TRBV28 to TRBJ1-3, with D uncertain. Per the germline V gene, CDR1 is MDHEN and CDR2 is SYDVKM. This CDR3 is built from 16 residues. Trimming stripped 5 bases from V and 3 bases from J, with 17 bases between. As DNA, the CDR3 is TGTGCCAGCAGTGTGGTACAGTCCGCCTATGGAAACACCATATATTTT. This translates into CASSVVQSAYGNTIYF. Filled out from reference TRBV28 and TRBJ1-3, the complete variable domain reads DVKVTQSSRYLVKRTGEKVFLECVQDMDHENMFWYRQDPGLGLRLIYFSYDVKMKEKGDIPEGYSVSREKKERFSLILESASTNQTSMYLCASSVVQSAYGNTIYFGEGSWLTVV.

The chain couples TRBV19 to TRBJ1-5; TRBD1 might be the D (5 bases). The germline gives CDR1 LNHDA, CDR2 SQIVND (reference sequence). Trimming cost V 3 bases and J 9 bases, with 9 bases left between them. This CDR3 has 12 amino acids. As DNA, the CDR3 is TGTGCCAGTAGTATTGGGGGAGGGCCCCAGCATTTT. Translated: CASSIGGGPQHF.

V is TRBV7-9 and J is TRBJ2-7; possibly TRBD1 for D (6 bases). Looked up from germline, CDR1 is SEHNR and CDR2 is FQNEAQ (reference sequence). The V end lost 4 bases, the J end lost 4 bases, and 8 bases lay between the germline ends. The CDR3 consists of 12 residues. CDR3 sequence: CASSSGEYEQYF. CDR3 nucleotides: TGTGCCAGCAGCTCAGGGGAGTACGAGCAGTACTTC.

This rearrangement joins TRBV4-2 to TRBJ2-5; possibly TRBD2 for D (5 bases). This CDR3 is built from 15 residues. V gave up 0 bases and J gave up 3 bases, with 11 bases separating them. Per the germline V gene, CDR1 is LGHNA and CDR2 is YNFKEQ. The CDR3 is CASSQEVAGEETQYF. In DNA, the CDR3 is TGTGCCAGCAGCCAAGAGGTCGCCGGGGAAGAGACCCAGTACTTC.